The 8 T cell receptor beta chains below come from one sample, sequenced in a study of blood T cell repertoires in COVID-19. Sequencing used immunoSEQ multiplex PCR; TCRdb keeps in-frame clones, though not all of them. In the table there are about 400,000 clones, roughly 86% of which are singletons. The source material was PBMCs or T cells enriched from blood (not recorded which). These receptors came from a woman in her twenties or thirties who had recovered from COVID-19.

This clone was seen a handful of times. This chain connects TRBV28 to TRBJ2-7; the match to TRBD1 covers 8 bases. V trimming: 6 bases; J trimming: 3 bases; junction bases outside the gene matches: 7. The V gene's germline CDR1 is MDHEN and CDR2 SYDVKM. The CDR3 sequence is 14 residues long. In nucleotides, the CDR3 is TGTGCCAGCAGGGGAGGACAGGGATACTACGAGCAGTACTTC. Translation gives CASRGGQGYYEQYF. The entire variable domain, with the rest obtained from reference TRBV28 and TRBJ2-7, is as follows: DVKVTQSSRYLVKRTGEKVFLECVQDMDHENMFWYRQDPGLGLRLIYFSYDVKMKEKGDIPEGYSVSREKKERFSLILESASTNQTSMYLCASRGGQGYYEQYFGPGTRLTVT.

V gene TRBV5-1 combines with J gene TRBJ2-2; a possible D gene is TRBD1 (6 bases). CDR1 is SGHRS and CDR2 is YFSETQ in the germline V gene. The CDR3 loop spans 15 amino acids. The ends were cut back, 4 bases at V and 0 bases at J, with 10 bases in the middle. CDR3 residues: CASSLRQANTGELFF. In DNA form, the CDR3 reads TGCGCCAGCAGCCTCCGACAGGCGAACACCGGGGAGCTGTTTTTT.

The chain couples TRBV6-5 to TRBJ1-5, with 8 nucleotides matching TRBD1. V trimming: 0 bases; J trimming: 8 bases; junction bases outside the gene matches: 6. Germline CDR1 is MNHEY and CDR2 is SVGAGI. CDR3 length equals 15 residues. The CDR3 nucleotides are TGTGCCAGCAGTTACTCCGAGGACAGGGTCGAGCCCCAGCATTTT. It is translated as CASSYSEDRVEPQHF.

This chain links TRBV5-1 with TRBJ1-1; 7 bases map to TRBD1. Germline CDR1 and CDR2: SGHRS and YFSETQ. Unmatched junction bases numbered 15, after V lost 0 bases and J lost 4 bases. CDR3 length: 18 residues. The CDR3 region has the DNA TGCGCCAGCAGCTTGGCCACCACAGGGGTAGTTTTGGGCACTGAAGCTTTCTTT. It yields the protein CASSLATTGVVLGTEAFF.

This chain connects TRBV7-9 to TRBJ1-4, with 7 bases that match TRBD1. The CDR3 length is 13 residues. The germline V gene has CDR1 SEHNR and CDR2 FQNEAQ (reference sequence). With V trimmed by 4 bases and J by 8 bases, 4 bases remained unmatched. CDR3 protein: CASSYPDREKLFF. CDR3 bases: TGTGCCAGCAGCTACCCGGACAGGGAAAAACTGTTTTTT.

V is TRBV5-4 and J is TRBJ2-3; 7 bases are a match to TRBD2. V was pared by 4 bases and J by 7 bases, with 15 bases of the junction left unmatched. The CDR3 covers 16 residues. CDR1 SGHNT and CDR2 YYREEE come from the germline V gene (reference sequence). The CDR3 reads CASSPSGREPLNTQYF. DNA for the CDR3: TGTGCCAGCAGCCCTTCGGGGCGGGAGCCCCTCAATACGCAGTATTTT. The variable domain in full, with the rest retrieved from reference TRBV5-4 and TRBJ2-3, is ETGVTQSPTHLIKTRGQQVTLRCSSQSGHNTVSWYQQALGQGPQFIFQYYREEENGRGNFPPRFSGLQFPNYSSELNVNALELDDSALYLCASSPSGREPLNTQYFGPGTRLTVL.

This clone was seen just once. J is TRBJ1-1 and V is TRBV5-4; 10 nucleotides match TRBD1. The length of the CDR3 is 15 residues. The germline V gene encodes CDR1 SGHNT and CDR2 YYREEE (reference sequence). After removal of 3 bases from V and 8 bases from J, the junction contained 10 bases not matched to a gene. This CDR3 is CASSSLRDRGPEAFF. In DNA form, the CDR3 reads TGTGCCAGCAGCTCACTCCGGGACAGGGGACCCGAAGCTTTCTTT. Based on the CDR3 plus reference TRBV5-4 and TRBJ1-1, the full variable domain is ETGVTQSPTHLIKTRGQQVTLRCSSQSGHNTVSWYQQALGQGPQFIFQYYREEENGRGNFPPRFSGLQFPNYSSELNVNALELDDSALYLCASSSLRDRGPEAFFGQGTRLTVV.

The chain couples TRBV30 to TRBJ1-1; D is perhaps TRBD1 (5 bases). This CDR3 has 12 residues. Trimming shortened V by 1 base and J by 11 bases, and 14 bases separated the two germline ends. Per the germline V gene, CDR1 is GTSNPN and CDR2 is SVGIG (reference sequence). CDR3 coding DNA: TGTGCCTGGAGTGACCCGGGACTCAGGGCTTTCTTT. The encoded protein is CAWSDPGLRAFF.